The 32 T cell receptor beta chains in this list originate from one sample, sequenced in a study of blood T cells in healthy people across ages. It was with a sample-barcoded 5' primer and a J-beta primer mix that a second PCR of roughly 7 to 12 cycles was run. TCRdb processed the 5' RACE reads anew with MiXCR; each CDR3 protein has one entry. The data show about 730,000 distinct CDR3 sequences, with roughly 45% seen just once and 20% held by the top ten. What was sequenced was blood. The receptors shown here come from a woman aged 55-69 years in good health.

V gene TRBV3-1 combines with J gene TRBJ1-5; 7 bases are a match to TRBD1. The CDR3 runs 14 residues. Germline V gene lookup returns CDR1 LGHDT and CDR2 YNNKEL (reference sequence). The V gene end was trimmed by 3 bases and the J gene end by 5 bases; junction bases not matched to a gene: 4. CDR3 sequence reads: CASSQQQGYQPQHF. CDR3 DNA sequence: TGTGCCAGCAGCCAGCAACAGGGGTATCAGCCCCAGCATTTT.

This clonotype was detected a few times. V and J are TRBV7-3 and TRBJ2-1, with 12 bases aligning to TRBD2. The CDR3 covers 16 residues. CDR1 and CDR2 (germline): SGHTA, FQGTGA. The V and J ends lost 5 bases and 6 bases, in that order; junction bases with no gene match: 8. CDR3 bases: TGTGCCAGCAGCACACAACTAGCGGGAGGCAGCAATGAGCAGTTCTTC. Protein: CASSTQLAGGSNEQFF.

In regard to this clonotype: In this CDR3 the conserved last residue, phenylalanine or tryptophan, is missing, so a read error is likely. J is TRBJ2-4 and V is TRBV5-6; D is ambiguous. V lost 0 bases and J 1 base, leaving 8 bases between the germline ends. Germline lookup yields CDR1 SGHDT and CDR2 YYEEEE. CDR3 length: 15 amino acids. The CDR3 region is CASSLEVAAKNIQYL. CDR3 bases: TGTGCCAGCAGCTTGGAGGTTGCCGCCAAAAACATTCAGTACTTA.

V gene TRBV6-6 combines with J gene TRBJ1-3; D uncertain. CDR1 and CDR2 from the germline V gene are MNHNY and SVGAGI (reference sequence). The length of the CDR3 is 15 residues. Trimming left V 0 bases short and J 0 bases short, with 6 bases between. The CDR3 sequence: CASSYSPDSGNTIYF. For the CDR3, the DNA is TGTGCCAGCAGTTACTCTCCCGACTCTGGAAACACCATATATTTT.

This clonotype came up a few times. The rearrangement links TRBV4-2 to TRBJ1-6; TRBD1 aligns across 11 bases. The CDR3 runs 17 residues. The J segment lost 11 bases and the V segment lost 1 base, leaving 10 bases of the junction unmatched. Per the germline V gene, CDR1 is LGHNA and CDR2 is YNFKEQ. The CDR3: CASSQGTGGASLTPLHF. Here the CDR3 DNA reads TGTGCCAGCAGCCAAGGGACAGGGGGCGCATCTCTTACACCCCTCCACTTT.

The rearrangement uses TRBV6-2 or TRBV6-3 and TRBJ2-7; D remains unclear. This CDR3 is 13 amino acids long. V was pared by 2 bases and J by 6 bases, with 11 bases between. Germline CDR1 and CDR2: MNHEY and SVGEGT. The CDR3 loop reads CASSYTASGEQYF. The CDR3 DNA follows: TGTGCCAGCAGTTACACGGCCTCTGGCGAGCAGTACTTC.

The chain recombines TRBV2 with TRBJ2-1; 10 positions match TRBD2. The CDR3 covers 14 residues. CDR1 is SNHLY, CDR2 FYNNEI, per germline. The J segment lost 10 bases and the V segment lost 4 bases, leaving 7 bases of the junction unmatched. The DNA of the CDR3 is TGTGCCAGCAGTGGGGAGTATAGCGGGAGGGAGCAGTTCTTC. Translating gives CASSGEYSGREQFF.

In its sample, this clonotype was seen a few times. The CDR3 region is CASSLGTGTEAFF. DNA of the CDR3: TGCGCCAGCAGCCTCGGGACTGGCACTGAAGCTTTCTTT. The chain recombines TRBV5-1 with TRBJ1-1; D might be TRBD1 (5 bases). V lost 4 bases and J lost 4, with 11 bases in between. Germline values: CDR1 SGHRS, CDR2 YFSETQ. The CDR3 contains 13 residues. Filled out from reference TRBV5-1 and TRBJ1-1, the complete variable domain reads KAGVTQTPRYLIKTRGQQVTLSCSPISGHRSVSWYQQTPGQGLQFLFEYFSETQRNKGNFPGRFSGRQFSNSRSEMNVSTLELGDSALYLCASSLGTGTEAFFGQGTRLTVV.

J is TRBJ1-2 and V is TRBV25-1; D is possibly TRBD1 (6 bases). There are 14 residues in the CDR3. V was cut by 2 bases and J by 4 bases, with 11 bases left in between. CDR1 MGHDK and CDR2 SYGVNS come from the germline V gene. Here the CDR3 reads CASSEDRLSYGYTF. CDR3 nucleotide sequence: TGTGCCAGCAGTGAAGACAGGTTAAGCTATGGCTACACCTTC.

The chain joins TRBV29-1 to TRBJ1-2; D perhaps matches TRBD1 (5 bases). The ends were cut back, 7 bases at V and 4 bases at J, with 13 bases in the middle. The CDR3 spans 12 residues. Per the germline V gene, CDR1 is SQVTM and CDR2 is ANQGSEA. The CDR3 protein is CSGGGETYGYTF. CDR3 DNA sequence: TGCAGCGGCGGGGGGGAAACCTATGGCTACACCTTC. The full variable domain, its missing parts supplied by reference TRBV29-1 and TRBJ1-2, is SAVISQKPSRDICQRGTSLTIQCQVDSQVTMMFWYRQQPGQSLTLIATANQGSEATYESGFVIDKFPISRPNLTFSTLTVSNMSPEDSSIYLCSGGGETYGYTFGSGTRLTVV.

V usage is TRBV6-1 and J usage is TRBJ2-7; the match to TRBD1 covers 11 bases. The germline V gene encodes CDR1 MNHNS and CDR2 SASEGT. V dropped 5 bases and J dropped 7; count of bases not matched to a gene: 13. CDR3 length: 16 amino acids. In DNA form, the CDR3 reads TGTGCCAGCAGTCATACCGGGACAGGGGGTATCAATGAGCAGTACTTC. It specifies CASSHTGTGGINEQYF.

The chain couples TRBV5-1 to TRBJ2-1; 8 nucleotides align to TRBD2. V shed 0 bases and J 3 bases; nucleotides not matched to a gene: 8. CDR1 and CDR2 from the germline V gene are SGHRS and YFSETQ. CDR3 length equals 17 residues. The CDR3 loop is CASSLGGSGTIYNEQFF. The CDR3 DNA follows: TGCGCCAGCAGCTTGGGCGGTAGCGGGACAATCTACAATGAGCAGTTCTTC.

This clonotype was observed at least ten times. The rearrangement uses TRBV28 and TRBJ2-7; D may be TRBD2 (6 bases). The V end lost 5 bases, the J end lost 0 bases, and 11 bases lay between the germline ends. CDR1 and CDR2 (germline): MDHEN, SYDVKM. This CDR3 spans 14 amino acids. The CDR3 spells CASSPTSSSYEQYF. The CDR3 coding sequence is TGTGCCAGCAGTCCGACTAGTAGCTCCTACGAGCAGTACTTC.

The chain is built from TRBV20-1 and TRBJ1-1; weak D call: TRBD1 (5 bases). There are 14 residues in the CDR3. V shed 8 bases and J shed 0 bases, with 16 bases lying between them. Germline V CDR1 and CDR2: DFQATT, SNEGSKA (reference sequence). CDR3 in DNA: TGCAGTACTCCCCGACAGAATATGAACACTGAAGCTTTCTTT. Translating gives CSTPRQNMNTEAFF.

The gene calls are TRBV29-1 and TRBJ1-2, with no clear D. This CDR3 region has 12 residues. The ends were cut back, 7 bases at V and 3 bases at J, with 12 bases in the middle. CDR1 and CDR2 from the germline V gene are SQVTM and ANQGSEA. DNA of the CDR3: TGCAGCGCTGCAAGGCCCGACTATGGCTACACCTTC. The encoded protein is CSAARPDYGYTF. Looking up the rest from reference TRBV29-1 and TRBJ1-2 gives the full variable domain: SAVISQKPSRDICQRGTSLTIQCQVDSQVTMMFWYRQQPGQSLTLIATANQGSEATYESGFVIDKFPISRPNLTFSTLTVSNMSPEDSSIYLCSAARPDYGYTFGSGTRLTVV.

V gene TRBV10-3 combines with J gene TRBJ1-2, with D uncertain. There are 14 residues in the CDR3. Trimming removed 2 bases from V and 7 bases from J, with 14 bases in between. CDR1 is ENHRY, CDR2 SYGVKD, per germline. CDR3: CAISEAEAGGGYTF. The CDR3 DNA reads TGTGCCATCAGTGAGGCGGAGGCAGGTGGTGGCTACACCTTC.

This clonotype showed up just a few times. At one end, the junction sequence differs from germline, possibly due to a read error. CDR3 coding DNA: TGTGCTAGCAGCCAAAACGACGGAGATACGCAGTATTTT. This translates into CASSQNDGDTQYF. The V call is TRBV7-7, the J call TRBJ2-3, with D hard to call. The CDR3 is 13 residues long. Germline values: CDR1 SSHAT, CDR2 FNYEAQ (reference sequence).

V and J are TRBV4-1 and TRBJ2-3, with D unclear. The ends were cut back, 3 bases at V and 8 bases at J, with 12 bases in the middle. Germline-derived CDR1 and CDR2 are MGHRA and YSYEKL. This CDR3 contains 13 residues. As DNA, the CDR3 is TGCGCCAGCAGCCAGTTGACAAGAGGTACGCAGTATTTT. Amino acids: CASSQLTRGTQYF.

This clonotype was counted a few times. This chain uses TRBV5-6 with TRBJ1-1; the D is unclear. CDR3 size: 13 residues. Germline CDR1 and CDR2: SGHDT and YYEEEE. Trimming took off 1 base at V and 7 bases at J, with 11 bases between the two ends. The CDR3 sequence: CASSLFPGREAFF. The CDR3 nucleotides read TGTGCCAGCAGCTTGTTCCCGGGCCGTGAAGCTTTCTTT.

This clonotype was recorded a few times. The chain carries TRBV28 and TRBJ2-1, with 10 bases lining up with TRBD1. V gave up 2 bases and J gave up 6 bases; unmatched junction bases: 7. Germline V CDR1 and CDR2: MDHEN, SYDVKM. The CDR3 has 16 amino acids. This chain's CDR3 is CASSLEGTGAGNEQFF. The CDR3, as DNA: TGTGCCAGCAGTTTAGAGGGGACAGGGGCCGGCAATGAGCAGTTCTTC.

This clonotype was found a few times. CDR3 amino acids: CASSLASRWEEQYF. CDR3 DNA sequence: TGCGCCAGCAGCTTGGCCTCTAGATGGGAAGAGCAGTACTTC. The genes are TRBV5-1 and TRBJ2-7; D gene unclear. The length of the CDR3 is 14 residues. In germline, CDR1 is SGHRS, CDR2 YFSETQ. Trimming removed 0 bases from V and 7 bases from J, with 14 bases in between. The entire variable domain, with the rest obtained from reference TRBV5-1 and TRBJ2-7, is as follows: KAGVTQTPRYLIKTRGQQVTLSCSPISGHRSVSWYQQTPGQGLQFLFEYFSETQRNKGNFPGRFSGRQFSNSRSEMNVSTLELGDSALYLCASSLASRWEEQYFGPGTRLTVT.

This sequence joins TRBV27 and TRBJ1-1; 7 positions agree with TRBD1. This CDR3 contains 14 residues. With 7 bases clipped from V and 3 bases from J, the junction kept 8 bases outside the gene matches. The germline CDR1 and CDR2 sequences are MNHEY and SMNVEV (reference sequence). CDR3 bases: TGTGCCAGCACCCCAGGGGACAGATACACTGAAGCTTTCTTT. Translation gives CASTPGDRYTEAFF.

This clonotype was observed many times. The J gene is TRBJ2-1, the V gene TRBV6-2 or TRBV6-3; 14 positions match TRBD2. The CDR3 length is 14 residues. V gave up 2 bases and J gave up 9 bases; unmatched junction bases: 0. Per germline, CDR1 MNHEY and CDR2 SVGEGT. CDR3 in amino acids: CASSYGTSGSEQFF. The CDR3 nucleotides are TGTGCCAGCAGTTACGGGACTAGCGGGAGTGAGCAGTTCTTC.

The chain combines TRBV10-3 with TRBJ1-6, with D perhaps matching TRBD1 (5 bases). In germline, CDR1 is ENHRY, CDR2 SYGVKD. The germline V and J ends were trimmed by 8 bases and 7 bases, with 12 bases remaining between them. This CDR3 spans 13 amino acids. The CDR3, as DNA: TGTGCCATCGGGGCGCACGGGAATTCACCCCTCCACTTT. As protein: CAIGAHGNSPLHF.

About this clonotype itself: This clone may be a read error of a much larger clone one base away. The chain links TRBV6-2 or TRBV6-3 to TRBJ2-7, with D perhaps given as TRBD1 or TRBD2 (5 bases each). The CDR3 extends over 17 amino acids. The V and J ends lost 7 bases and 0 bases respectively, with 22 bases between them. Germline V CDR1 and CDR2: MNHEY, SVGEGT. CDR3 amino acids: CASNFLPGRKTSYEQYF. CDR3 bases: TGTGCCAGCAATTTCTTACCGGGACGGAAAACCTCCTACGAGCAGTACTTC.

This clonotype has a handful of counts. This chain connects TRBV2 to TRBJ2-5, with 8 bases fitting TRBD2. Germline V gene sequence: CDR1 SNHLY, CDR2 FYNNEI. V lost 7 bases to trimming and J lost 2 bases; unmatched junction nucleotides: 3. CDR3 size: 13 residues. CDR3 coding DNA: TGTGCCAGCAAGGTAGCGGGACAAGAGACCCAGTACTTC. It encodes CASKVAGQETQYF.

This clonotype was picked up one time. The chain has TRBV7-6 and TRBJ1-1; D is unclear. The V and J ends lost 3 bases and 0 bases respectively, with 11 bases between them. Germline V gene data show CDR1 as SGHVS and CDR2 as FNYEAQ. The CDR3 loop spans 15 amino acids. CDR3 residues: CASSFDTYMNTEAFF. The CDR3 nucleotides read TGTGCCAGCAGCTTCGACACTTACATGAACACTGAAGCTTTCTTT.

This clonotype was seen a single time. The chain recombines TRBV5-1 with TRBJ1-6; D is undetermined. V dropped 2 bases and J dropped 3 bases, with 9 bases sitting between them. CDR1 is SGHRS and CDR2 is YFSETQ in the germline V gene. The CDR3 has 15 amino acids. In nucleotides, the CDR3 is TGCGCCAGCAGCTTCGCGGACCTCTATAATTCACCCCTCCACTTT. As protein: CASSFADLYNSPLHF.

The chain links TRBV10-3 to TRBJ2-1; TRBD1 aligns across 9 bases. Germline V gene sequence: CDR1 ENHRY, CDR2 SYGVKD. This CDR3 comprises 13 residues. J was trimmed by 6 bases and V by 5 bases; bases with no gene match: 2. The CDR3 DNA reads TGTGCCATCAGTAAGGACAGGGGCAATGAGCAGTTCTTC. Protein sequence: CAISKDRGNEQFF.

This clonotype came up a few times. CDR3 bases: TGCAGTGCTAGCAGGACAGGGATCTACGAGCAGTACTTC. The encoded protein is CSASRTGIYEQYF. The V call is TRBV20-1, the J call TRBJ2-7, with 8 bases matching TRBD1. The CDR3 has 13 residues. The trim removed 3 bases at V and 3 bases at J, leaving 4 bases unmatched. Germline CDR1 and CDR2: DFQATT and SNEGSKA (reference sequence).

This clonotype was observed a few times. The V and J genes are TRBV29-1 and TRBJ2-3; unclear D gene. The V gene's germline CDR1 is SQVTM and CDR2 ANQGSEA. The ends were cut back, 4 bases at V and 1 base at J, with 12 bases in the middle. This CDR3 is built from 14 residues. CDR3 bases: TGCAGCGTTGTATCCGGGTTCGGCACAGATACGCAGTATTTT. This encodes CSVVSGFGTDTQYF.

The J gene is TRBJ2-4, the V gene TRBV28, with a tentative D call TRBD2 (6 bases). The DNA end is a closer match to TRBJ2-7, so the J assignment may be wrong. The CDR3 runs 12 residues. Germline values: CDR1 MDHEN, CDR2 SYDVKM. The CDR3 protein is CASQGLRYEQYF. CDR3 DNA: TGTGCCAGCCAGGGACTTCGCTACGAGCAGTACTTC.